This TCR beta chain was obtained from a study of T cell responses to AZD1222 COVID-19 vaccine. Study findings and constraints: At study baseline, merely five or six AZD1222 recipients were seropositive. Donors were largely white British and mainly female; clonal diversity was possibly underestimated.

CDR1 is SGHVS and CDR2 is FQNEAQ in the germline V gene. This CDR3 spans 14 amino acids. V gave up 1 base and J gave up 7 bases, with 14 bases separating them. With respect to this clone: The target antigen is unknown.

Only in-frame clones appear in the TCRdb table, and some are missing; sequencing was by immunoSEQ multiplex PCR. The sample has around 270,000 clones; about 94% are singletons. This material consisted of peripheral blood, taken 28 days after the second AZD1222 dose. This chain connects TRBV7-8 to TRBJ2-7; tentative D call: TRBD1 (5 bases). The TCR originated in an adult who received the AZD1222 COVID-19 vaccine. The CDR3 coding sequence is TGTGCCAGCAGCTTAGTCGCAGGGATTTATGAGCAGTACTTC. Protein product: CASSLVAGIYEQYF.